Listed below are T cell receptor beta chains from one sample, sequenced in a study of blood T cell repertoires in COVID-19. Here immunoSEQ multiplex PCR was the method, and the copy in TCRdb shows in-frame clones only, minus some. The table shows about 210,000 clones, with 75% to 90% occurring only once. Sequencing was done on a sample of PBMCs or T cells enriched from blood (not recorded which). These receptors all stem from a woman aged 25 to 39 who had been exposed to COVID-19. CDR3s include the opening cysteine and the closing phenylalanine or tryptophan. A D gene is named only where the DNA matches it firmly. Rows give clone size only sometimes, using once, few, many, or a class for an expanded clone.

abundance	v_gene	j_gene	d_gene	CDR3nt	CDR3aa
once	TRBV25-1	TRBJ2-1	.	TGTGCCACTTCACAGGGTAACGATGAGCAGTTCTTC	CATSQGNDEQFF
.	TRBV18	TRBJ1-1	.	TGTGCCAGCTCACCGGGTACAGCCAGGAACACTGAAGCTTTCTTT	CASSPGTARNTEAFF
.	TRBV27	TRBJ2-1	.	TGTGCCAGCAGTCCCAGGTCAGGGGGGAGCTCCTACAATGAGCAGTTCTTC	CASSPRSGGSSYNEQFF
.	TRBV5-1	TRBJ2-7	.	TGCGCCAGCAGCGCGGGGATGGGGTACGAGCAGTACTTC	CASSAGMGYEQYF
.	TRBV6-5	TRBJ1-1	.	TGTGCCAGCAGTTACTCGGACAATACGAACACTGAAGCTTTCTTT	CASSYSDNTNTEAFF
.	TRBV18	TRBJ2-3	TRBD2	TGTGCCAGCTCACGGGCTCTAGCGGGGAGCACAGATACGCAGTATTTT	CASSRALAGSTDTQYF
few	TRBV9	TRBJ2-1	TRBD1	TGTGCCAGCAGCGCGAACCGGGACAGCTCCTACAATGAGCAGTTCTTC	CASSANRDSSYNEQFF
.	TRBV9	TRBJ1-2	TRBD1	TGTGCCAGCAGCGCCGGGACAGGAGCTAACTATGGCTACACCTTC	CASSAGTGANYGYTF
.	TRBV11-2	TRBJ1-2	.	TGTGCCAGCAGCCCCGGCGGGTTTCAAGCCTATGGCTACACCTTC	CASSPGGFQAYGYTF
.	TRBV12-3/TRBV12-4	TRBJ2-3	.	TGTGCCAGCAGGCCTACTAGCATAAATACGCAGTATTTT	CASRPTSINTQYF
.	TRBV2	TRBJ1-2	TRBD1	TGTGCCAGAGTAAGGACAGGGAACTATGGCTACACCTTC	CARVRTGNYGYTF
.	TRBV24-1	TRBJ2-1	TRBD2	TGTGCCACCAGTGATACGAGCGGGGGGTGGTTCTTC	CATSDTSGGWFF
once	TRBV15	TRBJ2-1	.	TGTGCCACCAGCAGAGTGGAACTAGCAAATGAGCAGTTCTTC	CATSRVELANEQFF
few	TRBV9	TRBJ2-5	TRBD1	TGTGCCAGCAGCGTAGCGGGGACAGACCAAGAGACCCAGTACTTC	CASSVAGTDQETQYF
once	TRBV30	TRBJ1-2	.	TGTGCCTGCGACCCGGGGGTAGGAGGGGGCTACACCTTC	CACDPGVGGGYTF
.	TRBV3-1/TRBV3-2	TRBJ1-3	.	TGTGCCAGCAGCCTCCAGACAGTATCTGGAAACACCATATATTTT	CASSLQTVSGNTIYF
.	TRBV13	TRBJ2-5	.	TGTGCCAGCAGCGTAACCTGGCAGGGTCTGGAGGAGACCCAGTACTTC	CASSVTWQGLEETQYF
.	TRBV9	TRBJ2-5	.	TGTGCCAGCAGCGTCAGGGAAGAGACCCAGTACTTC	CASSVREETQYF
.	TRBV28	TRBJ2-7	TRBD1	TGTGCCAGCAGTTTGCTGGGACAGGGTCACACCTACGAGCAGTACTTC	CASSLLGQGHTYEQYF
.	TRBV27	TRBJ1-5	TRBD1	TGTGCCAGCGCCCAGGGGGATAGCAATCAGCCCCAGCATTTT	CASAQGDSNQPQHF
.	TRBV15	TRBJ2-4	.	TGTGCCACCAGCAGAGGGGGGACTGGCGGGACAGCCAAAAACATTCAGTACTTC	CATSRGGTGGTAKNIQYF
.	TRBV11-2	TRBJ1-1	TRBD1	TGTGCCAGCAGCCGGACAGGGGGCAAGGACACTGAAGCTTTCTTT	CASSRTGGKDTEAFF
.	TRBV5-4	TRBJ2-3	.	TGTGCCAGCAGCGCGGACAGAGCTAAAGATACGCAGTATTTT	CASSADRAKDTQYF
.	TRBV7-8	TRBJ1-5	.	TGTGCCAGCAGCCGACGCAGGGATCGGAATCAGCCCCAGCATTTT	CASSRRRDRNQPQHF
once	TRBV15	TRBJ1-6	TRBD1	TGTGCCACCAGCAGATCGACCGGGACAGGGCTGCCAATTTATAATTCACCCCTCCACTTT	CATSRSTGTGLPIYNSPLHF
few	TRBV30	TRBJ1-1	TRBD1	TGTGCCTGGAGTATACGGGGACAGGGGAGGACTGAAGCTTTCTTT	CAWSIRGQGRTEAFF
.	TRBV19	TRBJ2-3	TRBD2	TGTGCCAGTAGTACCCAGACTAGCGGGGGTTCAGATACGCAGTATTTT	CASSTQTSGGSDTQYF
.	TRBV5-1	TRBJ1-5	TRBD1	TGCGCCAGCAGCTTTTACCGGGGACAGGGTCGCGGCCAGCCCCAGCATTTT	CASSFYRGQGRGQPQHF
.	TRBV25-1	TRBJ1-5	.	TGTGCCAGCAGTGAAACAGGGTCAAGTGGCAATCAGCCCCAGCATTTT	CASSETGSSGNQPQHF
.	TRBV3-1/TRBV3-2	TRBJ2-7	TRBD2	TGTGCCAGCAGGAGCGGGGGCACGGACGAGCAGTACTTC	CASRSGGTDEQYF
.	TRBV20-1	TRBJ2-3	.	TGCAGTGCACCAGGCACAGATACGCAGTATTTT	CSAPGTDTQYF
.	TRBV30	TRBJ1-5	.	TGTGCCTGGGGACACATCAATCAGCCCCAGCATTTT	CAWGHINQPQHF
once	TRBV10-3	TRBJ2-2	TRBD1	TGTGCCATCAGTGGGTCAGGGACAGGGGTGTCCGGGGAGCTGTTTTTT	CAISGSGTGVSGELFF
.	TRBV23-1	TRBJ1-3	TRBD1	TGCGCCAGCAGTCCCTCGGCAGCCGGGACAGAAGCACCTGGAAACACCATATATTTT	CASSPSAAGTEAPGNTIYF
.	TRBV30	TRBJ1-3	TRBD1	TGTGCCTGGAGTGTACAGCGGACAGGGGCCTCTGGAAACACCATATATTTT	CAWSVQRTGASGNTIYF